Following are 20 T cell receptor beta chains from one sample sequenced in a study of beta chain features in type 1 diabetes. Of the isolated RNA, all was reverse transcribed, and so the sequenced material was expressed TCRB transcripts. Produced via immunoSEQ multiplex PCR; TCRdb's table is partial and in-frame only. The table shows about 900,000 clones, with about a sixth occurring only once. The source material was naive CD4+ T cells from blood. The receptors here all came from a woman in her late teens or twenties in good health.

In its sample, this clone was seen a few times. This sequence joins TRBV5-4 and TRBJ2-5, with a tentative D call TRBD2 (5 bases). Trimming removed 4 bases at V and 5 bases at J, with 15 bases between. The CDR3 extends over 14 amino acids. Germline-derived CDR1 and CDR2 are SGHNT and YYREEE (reference sequence). The CDR3 DNA reads as TGTGCCAGCAGCCAAGTATCGGGATCGGAGACCCAGTACTTC. Protein: CASSQVSGSETQYF.

This chain joins TRBV6-5 and TRBJ1-1; D unclear. This CDR3 region has 15 residues. Trimming took off 2 bases at V and 1 base at J, with 11 bases between the two ends. The germline gives CDR1 MNHEY, CDR2 SVGAGI. This chain's CDR3 is CASSYRVPQNTEAFF. As DNA, the CDR3 is TGTGCCAGCAGTTACCGAGTCCCCCAGAACACTGAAGCTTTCTTT.

The chain has TRBV7-3 and TRBJ2-1, with 13 bases fitting TRBD2. The CDR3 spans 20 residues. V was clipped by 5 bases and J by 2 bases; unmatched bases: 15. Germline CDR1 is SGHTA and CDR2 is FQGTGA. CDR3 residues: CASSRGPGLAGRGTYNEQFF. CDR3 nucleotide sequence: TGTGCCAGCAGCCGGGGACCGGGACTAGCGGGAAGGGGGACCTACAATGAGCAGTTCTTC. Full variable domain (remainder filled in from reference TRBV7-3 and TRBJ2-1): GAGVSQTPSNKVTEKGKYVELRCDPISGHTALYWYRQSLGQGPEFLIYFQGTGAADDSGLPNDRFFAVRPEGSVSTLKIQRTERGDSAVYLCASSRGPGLAGRGTYNEQFFGPGTRLTVL.

The chain links TRBV16 to TRBJ1-5; D gene unclear. CDR3 length equals 12 residues. Germline CDR1 KGHSY, CDR2 FQNENV. Trimming stripped 0 bases from V and 7 bases from J, with 4 bases between. The DNA of the CDR3 is TGTGCCAGCAGCCAATCTCGGCAGCCCCAGCATTTT. It is translated as CASSQSRQPQHF.

This chain uses TRBV5-1 with TRBJ2-3; D gene ambiguous. CDR1 SGHRS and CDR2 YFSETQ come from the germline V gene. The CDR3 runs to 15 residues. V lost 1 base and J 3 bases, leaving 12 bases between the germline ends. The CDR3 reads CASSLIGVGTDTQYF. The CDR3 bases are TGCGCCAGCAGCTTGATAGGAGTGGGAACAGATACGCAGTATTTT.

This clone was seen a few times. The chain combines TRBV29-1 with TRBJ2-1; 8 nucleotides match TRBD2. Trimming took 2 bases from V and 9 from J; bases not matched to a gene: 21. Germline V CDR1 and CDR2: SQVTM, ANQGSEA. The CDR3 runs 18 residues. CDR3 coding DNA: TGCAGCGTTGAAAGGGTTCTAAGCGGGAGCCGAAAGAAGGGTGAGCAGTTCTTC. It specifies CSVERVLSGSRKKGEQFF.

The chain links TRBV9 to TRBJ2-1, with 9 bases lining up with TRBD1. Germline CDR1 reads SGDLS; CDR2 reads YYNGEE. The CDR3 has 15 amino acids. Trimming cost V 0 bases and J 14 bases; bases outside gene matches: 12. For the CDR3, the DNA is TGTGCCAGCAGCGTAGACAGGGGGCGTAGGTCGGGGAAGTTCTTC. It translates to CASSVDRGRRSGKFF.

This clone has a handful of counts. This chain connects TRBV5-5 to TRBJ2-7; 8 nucleotides agree with TRBD2. The CDR3 extends over 17 amino acids. Unmatched junction bases numbered 15, after V lost 4 bases and J lost 3 bases. CDR1 SGHKS and CDR2 YYEKEE come from the germline V gene (reference sequence). DNA for the CDR3: TGTGCCAGCAGCCAACGGGGTTATCCGGGACTAGTCTACGAGCAGTACTTC. Its translation: CASSQRGYPGLVYEQYF. The whole variable domain, remainder taken from reference TRBV5-5 and TRBJ2-7, is DAGVTQSPTHLIKTRGQQVTLRCSPISGHKSVSWYQQVLGQGPQFIFQYYEKEERGRGNFPDRFSARQFPNYSSELNVNALLLGDSALYLCASSQRGYPGLVYEQYFGPGTRLTVT.

The chain uses TRBV28 and TRBJ1-2, with D perhaps matching TRBD1 (6 bases). Trimming shortened V by 6 bases and J by 7 bases, and 24 bases separated the two germline ends. This CDR3 contains 16 residues. Germline CDR1 reads MDHEN; CDR2 reads SYDVKM. DNA for the CDR3: TGTGCCAGCAGGTTGGGGGCAGGAATTCATAGAGGTGGCTACACCTTC. It is translated as CASRLGAGIHRGGYTF.

This sequence joins TRBV7-9 and TRBJ2-5; 11 bases align to TRBD2. Germline CDR1 and CDR2: SEHNR and FQNEAQ (reference sequence). The junction had 2 bases not matched to a gene; V was cut back by 4 bases and J by 4 bases. The CDR3 sequence is 14 residues long. CDR3 protein: CASSSGLAGETQYF. The CDR3 nucleotides are TGTGCCAGCAGCTCAGGACTAGCGGGAGAGACCCAGTACTTC.

The table lists this clone with a few counts. The J gene is TRBJ2-5, the V gene TRBV6-5; 11 bases are shared with TRBD2. Looked up from germline, CDR1 is MNHEY and CDR2 is SVGAGI. CDR3 length: 15 amino acids. The junction had 5 bases not matched to a gene; V was cut back by 6 bases and J by 2 bases. The CDR3: CASRQRLAGQETQYF. For the CDR3, the DNA is TGTGCCAGCAGACAACGACTAGCGGGACAAGAGACCCAGTACTTC.

This clone was recorded a few times. The rearrangement uses TRBV4-2 and TRBJ2-1; 11 bases map to TRBD2. Germline CDR1 LGHNA, CDR2 YNFKEQ. The CDR3 has 18 amino acids. Germline trimming cut 5 bases from V and 1 base from J; bases unmatched to any gene: 10. The CDR3 here is CASSLGLAGGSSYNEQFF. In nucleotides, the CDR3 is TGTGCCAGCAGCTTGGGTCTAGCGGGAGGCTCATCCTACAATGAGCAGTTCTTC.

The chain is built from TRBV7-9 and TRBJ2-3; 12 bases are a match to TRBD2. Germline-derived CDR1 and CDR2 are SEHNR and FQNEAQ (reference sequence). The length of the CDR3 is 16 residues. With 5 bases clipped from V and 4 bases from J, the junction kept 7 bases outside the gene matches. The CDR3 nucleotides read TGTGCCAGCAGCACGCTGACTAGCGGGAGTGCAGATACGCAGTATTTT. As protein: CASSTLTSGSADTQYF.

The genes are TRBV4-1 and TRBJ2-1; 12 nucleotides align to TRBD2. The CDR3 has 16 residues. V shed 1 base and J 8 bases; nucleotides not matched to a gene: 6. Per the germline V gene, CDR1 is MGHRA and CDR2 is YSYEKL. CDR3 loop: CASSQGSSGRAHEQFF. Written as DNA, the CDR3 is TGCGCCAGCAGCCAAGGATCTAGCGGGAGGGCCCATGAGCAGTTCTTC.

Only a few counts were recorded for this clone. This chain connects TRBV5-1 to TRBJ2-6, with D unresolved. Per the germline V gene, CDR1 is SGHRS and CDR2 is YFSETQ. V lost 4 bases and J lost 3, with 8 bases in between. The CDR3 covers 14 residues. CDR3 in DNA: TGCGCCAGCAGCGTACAAAGTGGGGCCAACGTCCTGACTTTC. It translates to CASSVQSGANVLTF.

The gene calls are TRBV2 and TRBJ2-6; 7 bases line up with TRBD1. This CDR3 has 16 amino acids. Per germline, CDR1 SNHLY and CDR2 FYNNEI. Trimming cost V 7 bases and J 0 bases; bases outside gene matches: 6. CDR3 residues: CASTEGQLSGANVLTF. The DNA for the CDR3 is TGTGCCAGCACCGAGGGACAGCTCTCTGGGGCCAACGTCCTGACTTTC. Variable domain in full (rest from reference TRBV2 and TRBJ2-6): EPEVTQTPSHQVTQMGQEVILRCVPISNHLYFYWYRQILGQKVEFLVSFYNNEISEKSEIFDDQFSVERPDGSNFTLKIRSTKLEDSAMYFCASTEGQLSGANVLTFGAGSRLTVL.

This clone was counted between two and nine times. The chain joins TRBV29-1 to TRBJ2-3, with unresolved D. The CDR3 runs 13 residues. Germline V gene data show CDR1 as SQVTM and CDR2 as ANQGSEA. V lost 7 bases and J lost 2, with 13 bases in between. The DNA of the CDR3 is TGCAGCGCCGCGACCAAATACACAGATACGCAGTATTTT. Translating it yields CSAATKYTDTQYF.

The chain has TRBV29-1 and TRBJ2-3; no reliable D call. Germline CDR1 SQVTM, CDR2 ANQGSEA. V was pared by 1 base and J by 4 bases, with 12 bases between. The CDR3 has 14 amino acids. CDR3 DNA: TGCAGCGTTGAAGCTCCGGCTGGGGCAGATACGCAGTATTTT. This sequence encodes CSVEAPAGADTQYF.

This clone was seen a handful of times. This chain connects TRBV6-5 to TRBJ1-2; the match to TRBD1 covers 10 bases. Trimming removed 4 bases from V and 7 bases from J; junction bases left unmatched: 12. Germline CDR1 reads MNHEY; CDR2 reads SVGAGI. This CDR3 region has 16 residues. For the CDR3, the DNA is TGTGCCAGCAGTTCAGGACAGGGGGTAATTGGTGGTGGCTACACCTTC. As protein: CASSSGQGVIGGGYTF.

The chain combines TRBV4-1 with TRBJ1-1; D remains ambiguous. Germline V gene sequence: CDR1 MGHRA, CDR2 YSYEKL. The CDR3 is 13 residues long. V was pared by 4 bases and J by 7 bases, with 13 bases between. CDR3 coding DNA: TGCGCCAGCAGCCTCACATTGACTAATGAAGCTTTCTTT. Its protein is CASSLTLTNEAFF.